This T cell receptor beta chain was found in a study of technical replicates of blood from a handful of donors. TCRdb's table, derived via immunoSEQ multiplex PCR, lists solely in-frame clones and lacks some. The sample has some 49,000 clones, approximately 90% seen once. CDR1 and CDR2 from the germline V gene are ENHRY and SYGVKD. The V gene end was trimmed by 5 bases and the J gene end by 5 bases; junction bases not matched to a gene: 5. The CDR3 consists of 15 residues. The TCR sequence derives from a human donor in good health. Some clones in this sample may be carry-over from other donors' samples. This chain joins TRBV10-3 and TRBJ2-5; 13 positions agree with TRBD2. The specimen sequenced was PBMCs. The CDR3 is CAISRLAGGLETQYF. The CDR3 nucleotides read TGTGCCATCAGTCGACTAGCGGGAGGTTTGGAGACCCAGTACTTC.